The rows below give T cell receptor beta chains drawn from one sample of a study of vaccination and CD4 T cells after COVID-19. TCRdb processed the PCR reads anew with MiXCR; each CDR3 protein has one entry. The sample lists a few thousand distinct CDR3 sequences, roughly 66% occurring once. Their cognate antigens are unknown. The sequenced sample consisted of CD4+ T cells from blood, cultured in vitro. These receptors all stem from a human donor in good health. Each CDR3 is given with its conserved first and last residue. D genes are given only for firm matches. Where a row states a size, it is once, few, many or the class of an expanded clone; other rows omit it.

TGTGCCAGCATCCCACCCAGGGTTAGCGGTGAAGCTTTCTTT,CASIPPRVSGEAFF,TRBJ1-1,TRBV28,once,.
TGTGCCAGTAGGGACCCGGGACAGGGCTATGGCTACACCTTC,CASRDPGQGYGYTF,TRBJ1-2,TRBV19,.,TRBD1
TGCAGTGCTAACAGGGACTACGAGCAGTACTTC,CSANRDYEQYF,TRBJ2-7,TRBV20-1,.,.
TGCAGTGCTAGCGGGCGGGAGCGCACAGATACGCAGTATTTT,CSASGRERTDTQYF,TRBJ2-3,TRBV20-1,.,TRBD2
TGCAGCGTGAGGACGGGGTATAATTCACCCCTCCACTTT,CSVRTGYNSPLHF,TRBJ1-6,TRBV29-1,.,.
TGTGCCAGCTCTTACACCGGGACGGTGGATCAGCCCCAGCATTTT,CASSYTGTVDQPQHF,TRBJ1-5,TRBV18,.,.
TGCAGTGCTAGGTCTCCGGGGGTTGTAGAGACCCAGTACTTC,CSARSPGVVETQYF,TRBJ2-5,TRBV20-1,.,.
TGTGCCAGCAGTTTATTGGGAGCCGGGGTAGGGTTGTATGGCTACACCTTC,CASSLLGAGVGLYGYTF,TRBJ1-2,TRBV27,few,.
TGTGCCAGTAGTCGCGGGGGGGCCGTAACAGATACGCAGTATTTT,CASSRGGAVTDTQYF,TRBJ2-3,TRBV19,once,TRBD2
TGCAGTGCTAGTATCGTATCGTCGACCACTGAAGCTTTCTTT,CSASIVSSTTEAFF,TRBJ1-1,TRBV20-1,few,.
TGTGCCAGTAGTATGGAGCAAAACACCATATATTTT,CASSMEQNTIYF,TRBJ1-3,TRBV19,.,.
TGTGCCAGCAGCTTAGCTAGGGGAGACACCGGGGAGCTGTTTTTT,CASSLARGDTGELFF,TRBJ2-2,TRBV11-2,.,.
TGTGCCAGCAGCCCGGACAGGGACTATTCACCCCTCCACTTT,CASSPDRDYSPLHF,TRBJ1-6,TRBV7-2,.,TRBD1
TGTGCCAGCAGCTTGGGGGCTAGCGGAAGCACAGATACGCAGTATTTT,CASSLGASGSTDTQYF,TRBJ2-3,TRBV5-4,.,TRBD2
TGTGCCTGGAAGCGAGACAGATGGGAGACCCAGTACTTC,CAWKRDRWETQYF,TRBJ2-5,TRBV30,.,.
TGCAGTGCTAGTCGACAGGGGGCGAGGTACGAGCAGTACTTC,CSASRQGARYEQYF,TRBJ2-7,TRBV20-1,few,TRBD1
TGTGCCTGGAGACTAGCGGGGGCCGGGGAGCTGTTTTTT,CAWRLAGAGELFF,TRBJ2-2,TRBV30,.,TRBD2
TGTGCCAGCAGGGGAGGGGGGGCTCAGCCCCAGCATTTT,CASRGGGAQPQHF,TRBJ1-5,TRBV2,.,.
TGTGCCAGCAGCATCGGACGGGGTGGAGGCGAGACCCAGTACTTC,CASSIGRGGGETQYF,TRBJ2-5,TRBV11-2,.,.
TGTGCCAGCAGCCAGTCAGCTGGGGCCGGGGAGCTGTTTTTT,CASSQSAGAGELFF,TRBJ2-2,TRBV7-9,.,.
TGTGCCACCAGTGAGGCAATCCAAGAGACCCAGTACTTC,CATSEAIQETQYF,TRBJ2-5,TRBV24-1,few,.
TGTGCCAGCAGCGGGACTTACACTGAAGCTTTCTTT,CASSGTYTEAFF,TRBJ1-1,TRBV28,large,.
TGTGCCAGCAGTTACCGGGACAGGGCCGCCGGGGAGCTGTTTTTT,CASSYRDRAAGELFF,TRBJ2-2,TRBV7-6,.,TRBD1
TGTGCCAGCAGAGGAGGGGGGGCTGCGCAGCCCCAGCATTTT,CASRGGGAAQPQHF,TRBJ1-5,TRBV7-2,.,.
TGCGCCAGCAGTGGGGTAGCGGGGGGGCCAAATGAGCAGTTCTTC,CASSGVAGGPNEQFF,TRBJ2-1,TRBV10-1,.,TRBD2
TGCAGTGCTAGAGAGTTCCAGGCCCTCGGTTACGAGCAGTACTTC,CSAREFQALGYEQYF,TRBJ2-7,TRBV20-1,.,.
TGTGCCAGCAGTGTGACGAGGAGGGGACGCAATCAGCCCCAGCATTTT,CASSVTRRGRNQPQHF,TRBJ1-5,TRBV6-1,.,.
TGTGCCAGCAGAGAGACACCTAGCACAGATACGCAGTATTTT,CASRETPSTDTQYF,TRBJ2-3,TRBV5-4,.,.
TGTGCCAGCAGCCCCTGGGGACAGGCCAACACTGAAGCTTTCTTT,CASSPWGQANTEAFF,TRBJ1-1,TRBV3-1,.,TRBD1
TGTGCCAGTAGTATCCGGAGACAAGAGGGCAATCAGCCCCAGCATTTT,CASSIRRQEGNQPQHF,TRBJ1-5,TRBV19,.,.
TGTGCCACCAGTGACCCCACTGCGGCCAGGGCTTGGAATGAGCAGTTCTTC,CATSDPTAARAWNEQFF,TRBJ2-1,TRBV24-1,once,.
TGTGCCAGCAGTTCCTACAGTGGGTCACTCCTCCACTTT,CASSSYSGSLLHF,TRBJ1-6,TRBV6-5,.,.
TGTGCCAGCAGTTACTTACAACAGCGGTTCTCCTACGAGCAGTACTTC,CASSYLQQRFSYEQYF,TRBJ2-7,TRBV6-5,.,.
TGCAGTGCTGGGCCGGGACTAGCAAAGCAGTTCTTC,CSAGPGLAKQFF,TRBJ2-1,TRBV20-1,.,TRBD2
TGTGCCAGCAGTGACTCGGGCACACCCGGAGAGACCCAGTACTTC,CASSDSGTPGETQYF,TRBJ2-5,TRBV6-4,once,.
TGTGCCAGCAGTTTTAGGGTTTTGGGCACAGATACGCAGTATTTT,CASSFRVLGTDTQYF,TRBJ2-3,TRBV27,.,.
TGTGCCAGCACCCGGACTACCGGTGGAAACACCATATATTTT,CASTRTTGGNTIYF,TRBJ1-3,TRBV7-9,.,.
TGCGCCAGCAGCTTCGAGGGCGGTGGAAACACCATATATTTT,CASSFEGGGNTIYF,TRBJ1-3,TRBV5-1,.,.
TGTGCCAGCAGTTTAGCACAGGGGTTGGGCTACACCTTC,CASSLAQGLGYTF,TRBJ1-2,TRBV12-3/TRBV12-4,.,TRBD1
TGTGCCAGCAGTGAGATACTAGGGATGTGGAACGAGCAGTACTTC,CASSEILGMWNEQYF,TRBJ2-7,TRBV6-1,.,.
TGTGCCAGCAGTTATTCTAAGGGCAGCGAAAACTATGGCTACACCTTC,CASSYSKGSENYGYTF,TRBJ1-2,TRBV6-5,.,.
TGCAGTGCTAGAGATAGGCGGCAGGGAGGAAACACCATATATTTT,CSARDRRQGGNTIYF,TRBJ1-3,TRBV20-1,.,.
TGTGCCAGCAGGAGGGACCTGCGGGAGGGCACAGATACGCAGTATTTT,CASRRDLREGTDTQYF,TRBJ2-3,TRBV2,.,TRBD2
TGTGCCAGCAGCTTGGTTGGCTCCCCCCCCCTCCACTTT,CASSLVGSPPLHF,TRBJ1-6,TRBV7-9,.,.
TGTGCCAGCAGCTTAGACAGCGGTCGGGAGACCCAGTACTTC,CASSLDSGRETQYF,TRBJ2-5,TRBV7-2,.,.
TGTGCCAGCAGTTACACGGGTACAAACTATGGCTACACCTTC,CASSYTGTNYGYTF,TRBJ1-2,TRBV6-5,few,.